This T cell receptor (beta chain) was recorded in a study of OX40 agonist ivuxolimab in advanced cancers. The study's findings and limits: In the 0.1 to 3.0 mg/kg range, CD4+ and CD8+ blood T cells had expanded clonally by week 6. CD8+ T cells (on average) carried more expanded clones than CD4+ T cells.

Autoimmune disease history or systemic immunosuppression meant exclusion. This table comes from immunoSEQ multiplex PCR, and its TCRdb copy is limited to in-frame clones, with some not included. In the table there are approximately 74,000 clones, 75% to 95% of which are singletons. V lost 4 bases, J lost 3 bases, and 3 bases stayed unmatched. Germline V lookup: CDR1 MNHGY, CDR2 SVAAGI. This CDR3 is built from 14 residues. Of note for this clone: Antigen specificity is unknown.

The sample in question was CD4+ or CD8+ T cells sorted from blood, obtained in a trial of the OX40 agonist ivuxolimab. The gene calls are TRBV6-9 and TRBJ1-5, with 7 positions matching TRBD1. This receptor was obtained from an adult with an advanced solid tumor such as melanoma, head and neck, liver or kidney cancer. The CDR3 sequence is CASSSGQYNQPQHF. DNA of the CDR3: TGTGCCAGCAGTTCGGGACAGTACAATCAGCCCCAGCATTTT.